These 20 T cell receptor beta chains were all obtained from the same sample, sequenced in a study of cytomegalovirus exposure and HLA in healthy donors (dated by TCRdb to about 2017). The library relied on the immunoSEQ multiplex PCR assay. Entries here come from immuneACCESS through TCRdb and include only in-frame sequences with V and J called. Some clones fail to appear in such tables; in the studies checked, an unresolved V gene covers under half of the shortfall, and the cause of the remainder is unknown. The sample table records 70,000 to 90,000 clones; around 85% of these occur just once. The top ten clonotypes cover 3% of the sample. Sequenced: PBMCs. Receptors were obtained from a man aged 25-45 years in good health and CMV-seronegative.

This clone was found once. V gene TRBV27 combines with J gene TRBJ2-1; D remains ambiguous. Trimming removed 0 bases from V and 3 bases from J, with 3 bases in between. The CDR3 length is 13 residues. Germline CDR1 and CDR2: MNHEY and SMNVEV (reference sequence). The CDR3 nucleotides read TGTGCCAGCAGTTTATCCCACTACAATGAGCAGTTCTTC. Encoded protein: CASSLSHYNEQFF.

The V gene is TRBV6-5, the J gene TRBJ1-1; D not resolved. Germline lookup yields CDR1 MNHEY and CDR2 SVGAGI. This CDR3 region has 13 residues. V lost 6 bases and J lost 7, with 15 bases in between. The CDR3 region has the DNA TGTGCCAGCAGACCCCCGGCTGGGCGTGAAGCTTTCTTT. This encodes CASRPPAGREAFF.

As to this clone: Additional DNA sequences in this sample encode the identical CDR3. CDR3 nucleotides: TGTGCCAGCAGCCCGAGAAATGAGCAGTTCTTC. It encodes CASSPRNEQFF. This rearrangement joins TRBV7-9 to TRBJ2-1; no reliable D call. The germline V gene has CDR1 SEHNR and CDR2 FQNEAQ (reference sequence). The V and J ends lost 5 bases and 7 bases respectively, with 6 bases between them. This CDR3 contains 11 residues.

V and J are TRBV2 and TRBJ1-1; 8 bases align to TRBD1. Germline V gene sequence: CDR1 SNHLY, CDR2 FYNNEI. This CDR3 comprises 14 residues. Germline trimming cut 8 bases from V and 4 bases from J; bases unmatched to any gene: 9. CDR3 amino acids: CASRLDRGGTEAFF. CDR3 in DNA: TGTGCCAGCCGCCTCGACAGGGGAGGCACTGAAGCTTTCTTT.

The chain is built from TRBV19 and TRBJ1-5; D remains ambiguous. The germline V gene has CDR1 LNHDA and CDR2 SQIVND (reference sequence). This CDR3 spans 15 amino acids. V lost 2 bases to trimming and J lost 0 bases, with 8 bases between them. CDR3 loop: CASSITVYSNQPQHF. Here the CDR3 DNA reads TGTGCCAGTAGTATAACAGTCTATAGCAATCAGCCCCAGCATTTT.

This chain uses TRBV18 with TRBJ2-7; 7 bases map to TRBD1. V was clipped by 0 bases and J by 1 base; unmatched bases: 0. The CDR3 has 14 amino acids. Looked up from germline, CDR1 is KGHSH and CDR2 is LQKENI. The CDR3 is CASSPPGQSYEQYF. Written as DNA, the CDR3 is TGTGCCAGCTCACCACCGGGACAGTCCTACGAGCAGTACTTC.

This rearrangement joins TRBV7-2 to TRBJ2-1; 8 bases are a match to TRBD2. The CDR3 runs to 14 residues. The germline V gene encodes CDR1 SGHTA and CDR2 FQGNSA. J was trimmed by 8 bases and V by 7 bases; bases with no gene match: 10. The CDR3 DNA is TGTGCCAGCACCAAGGCGGGGGGTACGGATGAGCAGTTCTTC. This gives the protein CASTKAGGTDEQFF.

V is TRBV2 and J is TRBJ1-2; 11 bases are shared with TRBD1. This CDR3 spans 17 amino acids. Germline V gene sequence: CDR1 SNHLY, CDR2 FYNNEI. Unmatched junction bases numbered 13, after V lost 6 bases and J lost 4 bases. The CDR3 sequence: CASRDTGTGGRVYGYTF. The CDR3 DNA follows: TGTGCCAGCAGGGATACCGGGACAGGGGGGCGAGTCTATGGCTACACCTTC.

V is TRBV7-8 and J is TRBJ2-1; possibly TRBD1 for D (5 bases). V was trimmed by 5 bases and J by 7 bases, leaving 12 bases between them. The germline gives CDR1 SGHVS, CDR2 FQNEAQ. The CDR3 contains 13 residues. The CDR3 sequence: CASSVVGANEQFF. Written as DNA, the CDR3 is TGTGCCAGCAGCGTCGTAGGGGCTAATGAGCAGTTCTTC. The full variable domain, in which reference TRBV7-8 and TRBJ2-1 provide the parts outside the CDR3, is GAGVSQSPRYKVAKRGQDVALRCDPISGHVSLFWYQQALGQGPEFLTYFQNEAQLDKSGLPSDRFFAERPEGSVSTLKIQRTQQEDSAVYLCASSVVGANEQFFGPGTRLTVL.

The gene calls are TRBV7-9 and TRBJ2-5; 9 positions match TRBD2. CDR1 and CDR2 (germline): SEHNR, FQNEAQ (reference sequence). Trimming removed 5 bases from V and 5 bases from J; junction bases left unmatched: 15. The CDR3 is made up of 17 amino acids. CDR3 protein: CASSPRGAGGLGETQYF. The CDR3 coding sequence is TGTGCCAGCAGCCCTCGTGGAGCGGGAGGTCTGGGGGAGACCCAGTACTTC.

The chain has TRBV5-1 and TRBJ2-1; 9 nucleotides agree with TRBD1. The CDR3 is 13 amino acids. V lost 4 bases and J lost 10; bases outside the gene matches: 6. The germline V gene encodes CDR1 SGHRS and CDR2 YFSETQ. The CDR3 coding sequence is TGCGCCAGCAGCATAGGGACAGGGCGCGAGCAGTTCTTC. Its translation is CASSIGTGREQFF.

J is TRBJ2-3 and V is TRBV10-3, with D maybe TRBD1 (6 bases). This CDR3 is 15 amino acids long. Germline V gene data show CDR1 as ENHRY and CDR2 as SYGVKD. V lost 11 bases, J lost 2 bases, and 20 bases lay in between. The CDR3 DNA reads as TGTGCCCTTACACAGGGTAACCTAAACACAGATACGCAGTATTTT. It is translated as CALTQGNLNTDTQYF.

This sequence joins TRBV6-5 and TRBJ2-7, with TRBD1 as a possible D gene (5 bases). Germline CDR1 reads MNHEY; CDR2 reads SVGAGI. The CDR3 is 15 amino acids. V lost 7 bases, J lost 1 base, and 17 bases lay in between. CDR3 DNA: TGTGCCAGCATCTTTAAAAGTCCAGGGTCCTACGAGCAGTACTTC. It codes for CASIFKSPGSYEQYF.

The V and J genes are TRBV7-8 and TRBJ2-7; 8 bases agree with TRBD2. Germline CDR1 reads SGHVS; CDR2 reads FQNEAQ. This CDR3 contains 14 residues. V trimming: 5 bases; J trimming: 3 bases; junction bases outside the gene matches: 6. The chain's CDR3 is CASSRSGDDYEQYF. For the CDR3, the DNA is TGTGCCAGCAGCCGTAGCGGGGATGACTACGAGCAGTACTTC. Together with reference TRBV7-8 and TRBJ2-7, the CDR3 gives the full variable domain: GAGVSQSPRYKVAKRGQDVALRCDPISGHVSLFWYQQALGQGPEFLTYFQNEAQLDKSGLPSDRFFAERPEGSVSTLKIQRTQQEDSAVYLCASSRSGDDYEQYFGPGTRLTVT.

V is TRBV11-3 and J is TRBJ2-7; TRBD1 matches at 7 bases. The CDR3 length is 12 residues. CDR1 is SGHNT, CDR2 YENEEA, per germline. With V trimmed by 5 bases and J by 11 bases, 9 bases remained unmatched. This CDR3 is CASSRDRDVKYF. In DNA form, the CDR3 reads TGTGCCAGCAGCCGCGACAGGGATGTGAAGTACTTC.

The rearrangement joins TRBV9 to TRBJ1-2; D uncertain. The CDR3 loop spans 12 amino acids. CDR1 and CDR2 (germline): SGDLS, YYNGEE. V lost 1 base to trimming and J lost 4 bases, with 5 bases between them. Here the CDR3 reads CASSVNGYGYTF. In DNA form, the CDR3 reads TGTGCCAGCAGCGTAAACGGCTATGGCTACACCTTC. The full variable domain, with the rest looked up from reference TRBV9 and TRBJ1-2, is DSGVTQTPKHLITATGQRVTLRCSPRSGDLSVYWYQQSLDQGLQFLIQYYNGEERAKGNILERFSAQQFPDLHSELNLSSLELGDSALYFCASSVNGYGYTFGSGTRLTVV.

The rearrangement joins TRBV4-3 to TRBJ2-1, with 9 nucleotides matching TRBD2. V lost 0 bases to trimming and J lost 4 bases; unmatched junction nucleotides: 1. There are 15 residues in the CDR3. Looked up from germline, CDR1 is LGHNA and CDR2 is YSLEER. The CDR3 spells CASSQEAGGYNEQFF. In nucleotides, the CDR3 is TGCGCCAGCAGCCAAGAAGCGGGGGGTTACAATGAGCAGTTCTTC.

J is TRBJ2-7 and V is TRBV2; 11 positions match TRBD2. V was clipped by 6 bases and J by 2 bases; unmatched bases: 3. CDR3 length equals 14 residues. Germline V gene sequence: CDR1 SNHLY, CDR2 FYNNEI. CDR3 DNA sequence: TGTGCCAGCAGGGGACTAGCGGCGGCCTACGAGCAGTACTTC. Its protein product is CASRGLAAAYEQYF.

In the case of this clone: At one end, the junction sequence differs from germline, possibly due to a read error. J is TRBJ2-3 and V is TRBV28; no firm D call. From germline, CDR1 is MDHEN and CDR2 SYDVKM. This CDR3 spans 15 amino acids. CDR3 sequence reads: CASNQLDGFTNTQYF. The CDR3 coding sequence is TGTGCCAGCAACCAACTTGACGGGTTCACAAATACGCAGTATTTT.

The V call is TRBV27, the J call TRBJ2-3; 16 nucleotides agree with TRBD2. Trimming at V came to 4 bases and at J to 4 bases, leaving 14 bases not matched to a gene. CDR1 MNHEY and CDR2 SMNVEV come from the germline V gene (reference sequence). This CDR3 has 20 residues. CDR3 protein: CASSSILPGLAGGSADTQYF. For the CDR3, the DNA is TGTGCCAGCAGTTCGATCCTTCCGGGACTAGCGGGGGGGAGCGCAGATACGCAGTATTTT.